The 9 T cell receptor beta chains below were found in one sample sequenced in a study of blood T cell repertoires in COVID-19. Generated by immunoSEQ multiplex PCR, the TCRdb table keeps only in-frame clones and is missing some. The data contain about 130,000 clones, 88% of them singletons. Sample: peripheral blood. The receptors were gathered from a woman of 80 years or more with acute or convalescent COVID-19.

This sequence joins TRBV10-2 and TRBJ2-7; 8 bases align to TRBD1. Germline V CDR1 and CDR2: WSHSY, SAAADI. Germline trimming cut 7 bases from V and 3 bases from J; bases unmatched to any gene: 11. The CDR3 runs 15 residues. The chain's CDR3 is CASNPGQGALYEQYF. The DNA for the CDR3 is TGCGCCAGCAATCCCGGCCAGGGGGCGCTCTACGAGCAGTACTTC.

The chain has TRBV27 and TRBJ1-2, with a weak D call TRBD1 (5 bases). This CDR3 contains 15 residues. The V and J ends lost 3 bases and 1 base respectively, with 12 bases between them. Looked up from germline, CDR1 is MNHEY and CDR2 is SMNVEV (reference sequence). CDR3 nucleotides: TGTGCCAGCAGTTTGACCGGAGGGGATAACTATGGCTACACCTTC. Amino acids: CASSLTGGDNYGYTF.

J is TRBJ1-2 and V is TRBV4-1, with D possibly TRBD1 on 6 matching bases. This CDR3 region has 15 residues. In germline, CDR1 is MGHRA, CDR2 YSYEKL. V shed 0 bases and J shed 5 bases, with 13 bases lying between them. In DNA form, the CDR3 reads TGCGCCAGCAGCCAAGATGGACGACAGGCGTATGGCTACACCTTC. This gives the protein CASSQDGRQAYGYTF.

This clone was seen just once. The rearrangement uses TRBV11-2 and TRBJ1-6, with D possibly matching TRBD1 (6 bases). CDR1 is SGHAT and CDR2 is FQNNGV in the germline V gene. There are 16 residues in the CDR3. The V end was cut by 3 bases, the J end by 7 bases, with 16 bases between. The CDR3 sequence: CASSFGSWGRNSPLHF. In nucleotides, the CDR3 is TGTGCCAGCAGCTTTGGTTCTTGGGGGCGGAATTCACCCCTCCACTTT.

The chain employs TRBV7-3 and TRBJ2-1; the D is unclear. V lost 5 bases and J lost 5, with 4 bases in between. This CDR3 is 11 amino acids long. Germline V gene sequence: CDR1 SGHTA, CDR2 FQGTGA. CDR3 sequence (DNA): TGTGCCAGCAGCCTAGACAATGAGCAGTTCTTC. Translation gives CASSLDNEQFF.

Written as DNA, the CDR3 is TGTGCCAGCAGCCCGGGACAGGAATCCTACAATGAGCAGTTCTTC. It translates to CASSPGQESYNEQFF. The genes are TRBV3-1 (or the pseudogene TRBV3-2) and TRBJ2-1; TRBD1 matches 8 bases. Per the germline V gene, CDR1 is LGHDT and CDR2 is YNNKEL (reference sequence). V was pared by 4 bases and J by 1 base, with 3 bases of the junction left unmatched. The CDR3 spans 15 residues.

J is TRBJ1-5 and V is TRBV28, with 9 nucleotides matching TRBD1. Germline V gene lookup returns CDR1 MDHEN and CDR2 SYDVKM. The CDR3 spans 16 residues. V dropped 3 bases and J dropped 5; count of bases not matched to a gene: 8. The CDR3 sequence is CASSFRTTGGDQPQHF. The CDR3 DNA is TGTGCCAGCAGTTTCCGGACCACAGGGGGCGATCAGCCCCAGCATTTT.

This chain uses TRBV5-6 with TRBJ1-2, with a tentative D call TRBD1 (6 bases). In germline, CDR1 is SGHDT, CDR2 YYEEEE. The CDR3 length is 14 residues. V lost 4 bases, J lost 4 bases, and 14 bases lay in between. Written as DNA, the CDR3 is TGTGCCAGCAGCCCGCGGGCAGGGGTCTATGGCTACACCTTC. This sequence encodes CASSPRAGVYGYTF.

The V gene is TRBV5-4, the J gene TRBJ1-2; maybe TRBD1 (5 bases). This CDR3 is 16 amino acids long. Germline V gene lookup returns CDR1 SGHNT and CDR2 YYREEE (reference sequence). V was cut by 2 bases and J by 3 bases, with 17 bases left in between. The CDR3 here is CASSFGGAGGDYGYTF. The CDR3 coding sequence is TGTGCCAGCAGCTTTGGAGGGGCAGGCGGGGACTATGGCTACACCTTC.